The 32 T cell receptor beta chains given below trace back to one sample, sequenced in a study of T cell clones after liver transplantation (dated by TCRdb to the late 2010s). The time point label, as the study defines it: pre-transplant. The method was the immunoSEQ multiplex PCR assay. In its TCRdb copy, this immuneACCESS table keeps in-frame sequences only and misses some clones. Where compared with another copy, unresolved V genes explain less than half of these, and the others have no known cause. The sample profile shows approximately 100,000 clones; roughly four fifths of them were found once. Clones ranked in the top ten supply 0.99% of the sample. The source was CD4+ T cells from blood, collected before liver transplant. These receptors were obtained from a human donor who received a liver transplant.

The genes are TRBV7-9 and TRBJ2-7; 7 positions match TRBD2. With 2 bases clipped from V and 6 bases from J, the junction kept 4 bases outside the gene matches. This CDR3 is built from 13 residues. The germline V gene has CDR1 SEHNR and CDR2 FQNEAQ (reference sequence). In nucleotides, the CDR3 is TGTGCCAGCAGCTTAAGCGGGGTTGTCGAGCAGTACTTC. Its protein product is CASSLSGVVEQYF.

The CDR3 here is CSARDQEQYF. The DNA of the CDR3 is TGCAGTGCTAGAGATCAAGAGCAGTACTTC. The chain combines TRBV20-1 with TRBJ2-7; unclear D gene. The germline V gene encodes CDR1 DFQATT and CDR2 SNEGSKA (reference sequence). V was clipped by 0 bases and J by 7 bases, with 4 bases between them. The CDR3 length is 10 residues.

This rearrangement joins TRBV7-2 to TRBJ1-3, with TRBD1 identical over 8 bases. This CDR3 is built from 15 residues. The J segment lost 3 bases and the V segment lost 5 bases, leaving 6 bases of the junction unmatched. The V gene's germline CDR1 is SGHTA and CDR2 FQGNSA. In nucleotides, the CDR3 is TGTGCCAGCAGCCCGGACAGGGACTATGGAAACACCATATATTTT. Translation: CASSPDRDYGNTIYF.

The chain recombines TRBV2 with TRBJ2-2, with TRBD2 matching 11 bases. The CDR3 has 14 amino acids. J was trimmed by 5 bases and V by 10 bases; bases with no gene match: 6. Per germline, CDR1 SNHLY and CDR2 FYNNEI. The CDR3 sequence: CATRASGRTGELFF. The DNA for the CDR3 is TGTGCCACCAGAGCTAGCGGGAGGACCGGGGAGCTGTTTTTT.

This chain links TRBV6-5 with TRBJ1-1; D is ambiguous. Trimming removed 3 bases at V and 4 bases at J, with 12 bases between. In germline, CDR1 is MNHEY, CDR2 SVGAGI. CDR3 length: 14 residues. The CDR3 nucleotides are TGTGCCAGCAGTTATGGGGTTGGTAGCACTGAAGCTTTCTTT. Amino acid sequence: CASSYGVGSTEAFF.

The chain joins TRBV19 to TRBJ1-1; TRBD1 matches 7 bases. Germline V CDR1 and CDR2: LNHDA, SQIVND (reference sequence). V lost 3 bases to trimming and J lost 5 bases; unmatched junction nucleotides: 6. The CDR3 contains 14 residues. The CDR3 sequence is CASSINRGNTEAFF. The DNA for the CDR3 is TGTGCCAGTAGTATTAACAGGGGAAATACTGAAGCTTTCTTT.

The chain joins TRBV9 to TRBJ1-1; weak D call: TRBD1 (5 bases). Germline-derived CDR1 and CDR2 are SGDLS and YYNGEE. Between the trimmed V and J ends, which lost 4 bases and 4 bases, there was a span of 17 bases. The CDR3 is 15 amino acids. DNA for the CDR3: TGTGCCAGCAGCCGAGGGGAGGGGTTTGGCACTGAAGCTTTCTTT. This translates into CASSRGEGFGTEAFF.

The V call is TRBV10-2, the J call TRBJ2-6; no clear D gene. Trimming pared 2 bases from V and 2 bases from J, leaving 13 bases between. Germline loops: CDR1 WSHSY, CDR2 SAAADI. The CDR3 loop spans 17 amino acids. CDR3 sequence (DNA): TGCGCCAGCAGTGAGGGGCACGGCTTCCCTGGGGCCAACGTCCTGACTTTC. Translating gives CASSEGHGFPGANVLTF.

The chain carries TRBV5-1 and TRBJ2-5, with D perhaps matching TRBD1 or TRBD2 (6 bases each). Between the trimmed V and J ends, which lost 5 bases and 4 bases, there was a span of 15 bases. In germline, CDR1 is SGHRS, CDR2 YFSETQ. This CDR3 has 14 residues. CDR3 sequence: CASRSTGGSETQYF. As DNA, the CDR3 is TGCGCCAGCAGATCTACCGGGGGCTCAGAGACCCAGTACTTC.

V usage is TRBV27 and J usage is TRBJ1-2; TRBD1 matches 7 bases. After removal of 5 bases from V and 7 bases from J, the junction contained 10 bases not matched to a gene. This CDR3 spans 14 amino acids. CDR1 and CDR2 from the germline V gene are MNHEY and SMNVEV (reference sequence). The CDR3 region is CASSTAGTVSGYTF. The CDR3 DNA is TGTGCCAGCAGTACCGCCGGGACAGTTAGTGGCTACACCTTC.

J is TRBJ1-1 and V is TRBV4-3; D is possibly TRBD1 (5 bases). This CDR3 is 14 amino acids long. V was pared by 0 bases and J by 6 bases, with 11 bases between. Looked up from germline, CDR1 is LGHNA and CDR2 is YSLEER. The CDR3, as DNA: TGCGCCAGCAGCCAAGATCCCAGGGCGGCTGAAGCTTTCTTT. Encoded protein: CASSQDPRAAEAFF.

This chain uses TRBV7-3 with TRBJ2-1; 8 positions match TRBD2. Per germline, CDR1 SGHTA and CDR2 FQGTGA. With V trimmed by 5 bases and J by 10 bases, 13 bases remained unmatched. The CDR3 covers 15 residues. The CDR3 nucleotides are TGTGCCAGCAGCCCTCTAGCGGGCCTAGGGCGGGAGCAGTTCTTC. Translated: CASSPLAGLGREQFF.

This chain uses TRBV14 with TRBJ1-2; weak D call: TRBD1 (6 bases). Trimming removed 4 bases from V and 4 bases from J, with 16 bases in between. Germline V CDR1 and CDR2: SGHDN, FVKESK. The CDR3 has 15 amino acids. CDR3 bases: TGTGCCAGCAGCCGGGCAGGGGCGATTGGCTATGGCTACACCTTC. Translation: CASSRAGAIGYGYTF.

This clone was seen only a few times. V usage is TRBV19 and J usage is TRBJ2-5; 7 nucleotides align to TRBD1. J was trimmed by 2 bases and V by 2 bases; bases with no gene match: 5. CDR3 length equals 15 residues. Germline values: CDR1 LNHDA, CDR2 SQIVND (reference sequence). This chain's CDR3 is CASSIRLTGQETQYF. The CDR3 DNA is TGTGCCAGTAGTATACGGTTGACAGGGCAAGAGACCCAGTACTTC.

The chain recombines TRBV19 with TRBJ1-6; 8 bases line up with TRBD1. V was clipped by 1 base and J by 8 bases; unmatched bases: 7. The CDR3 has 16 amino acids. Germline CDR1 and CDR2: LNHDA and SQIVND (reference sequence). This chain's CDR3 is CASSIGRQGSYSPLHF. The CDR3 region has the DNA TGTGCCAGTAGTATAGGAAGACAGGGGAGCTATTCACCCCTCCACTTT.

The chain's CDR3 is CASSYSGASPKQETF. The CDR3 DNA is TGTGCCAGCAGTTACAGCGGGGCGTCCCCGAAGCAGGAAACCTTC. The rearrangement joins TRBV28 to TRBJ1-2; D may be TRBD1 (5 bases). V shed 4 bases and J shed 14 bases, with 26 bases lying between them. This CDR3 is 15 amino acids long. The germline V gene encodes CDR1 MDHEN and CDR2 SYDVKM.

In its sample, this clone was seen once. This chain connects TRBV7-2 to TRBJ2-5; D is possibly TRBD1 (5 bases). Germline CDR1 SGHTA, CDR2 FQGNSA. V was shortened by 1 base and J by 5 bases, with 14 bases between the two germline ends. The CDR3 extends over 15 amino acids. DNA for the CDR3: TGTGCCAGCAGCTTAGATACAGGCTCGTCTGAGACCCAGTACTTC. Translated, it gives CASSLDTGSSETQYF.

This clone was counted only a few times. V usage is TRBV29-1 and J usage is TRBJ2-2; 9 bases match TRBD1. The length of the CDR3 is 16 residues. Germline V gene sequence: CDR1 SQVTM, CDR2 ANQGSEA. With 7 bases clipped from V and 4 bases from J, the junction kept 13 bases outside the gene matches. The CDR3 is CSANPTDRGSTGELFF. CDR3 DNA sequence: TGCAGCGCCAATCCAACGGACAGGGGATCCACCGGGGAGCTGTTTTTT.

The chain has TRBV7-9 and TRBJ2-5; 11 positions match TRBD2. Losses at the gene ends were 2 bases for V and 7 bases for J; bases not matched to a gene: 15. Germline CDR1 reads SEHNR; CDR2 reads FQNEAQ (reference sequence). The CDR3 length is 18 residues. CDR3 DNA: TGTGCCAGCAGCTTACGTCGAATCGGACTAGCGGGTCCCCCGACCCAGTACTTC. Translation: CASSLRRIGLAGPPTQYF.

The genes are TRBV18 and TRBJ2-5; D assignment may be TRBD1 or TRBD2 (5 bases each). CDR1 KGHSH and CDR2 LQKENI come from the germline V gene. CDR3 size: 14 residues. V was trimmed by 6 bases and J by 5 bases, leaving 16 bases between them. The DNA for the CDR3 is TGTGCCAGCTCCACGGGGCCAGCAAGCGAGACCCAGTACTTC. It encodes CASSTGPASETQYF. The variable domain in full, completed from reference TRBV18 and TRBJ2-5, reads NAGVMQNPRHLVRRRGQEARLRCSPMKGHSHVYWYRQLPEEGLKFMVYLQKENIIDESGMPKERFSAEFPKEGPSILRIQQVVRGDSAAYFCASSTGPASETQYFGPGTRLLVL.

The chain recombines TRBV5-1 with TRBJ1-1; D is ambiguous. Trimming left V 0 bases short and J 1 base short, with 22 bases between. Germline V gives CDR1 SGHRS, CDR2 YFSETQ. The CDR3 has 19 amino acids. The CDR3 loop is CASSLEIARLGFANTEAFF. For the CDR3, the DNA is TGCGCCAGCAGCTTGGAGATCGCCAGGCTGGGATTCGCGAACACTGAAGCTTTCTTT.

V usage is TRBV7-2 and J usage is TRBJ2-1; TRBD1 might be the D (5 bases). The CDR3 loop spans 14 amino acids. Trimming took 3 bases from V and 5 from J, leaving 11 bases between them. Germline V lookup: CDR1 SGHTA, CDR2 FQGNSA. The CDR3 loop is CASSLGNRNNEQFF. The CDR3 DNA follows: TGTGCCAGCAGCTTGGGGAACAGGAACAATGAGCAGTTCTTC.

This chain uses TRBV7-2 with TRBJ1-5; D ambiguous. The CDR3 has 12 residues. CDR1 is SGHTA, CDR2 FQGNSA, per germline. The V end lost 2 bases, the J end lost 6 bases, and 5 bases lay between the germline ends. CDR3 residues: CASSLKGQPQHF. Written as DNA, the CDR3 is TGTGCCAGCAGCTTAAAAGGTCAGCCCCAGCATTTT.

The chain carries TRBV19 and TRBJ2-5; TRBD1 matches 8 bases. The CDR3 contains 13 residues. The germline V gene encodes CDR1 LNHDA and CDR2 SQIVND (reference sequence). V trimming: 6 bases; J trimming: 7 bases; junction bases outside the gene matches: 7. The CDR3 nucleotides are TGTGCCAGTAGCCGACAGGGGTTTGGGACCCAGTACTTC. Translating gives CASSRQGFGTQYF.

The rearrangement joins TRBV5-4 to TRBJ2-5, with TRBD2 identical over 12 bases. The CDR3 has 15 residues. After removal of 3 bases from V and 5 bases from J, the junction contained 5 bases not matched to a gene. Germline V gene lookup returns CDR1 SGHNT and CDR2 YYREEE (reference sequence). This CDR3 reads CASSSGLAGWETQYF. The CDR3 DNA reads as TGTGCCAGCAGCTCCGGACTAGCGGGGTGGGAGACCCAGTACTTC.

The chain is built from TRBV6-6 and TRBJ2-7, with D perhaps matching TRBD2 (5 bases). The CDR3 runs to 13 residues. Per germline, CDR1 MNHNY and CDR2 SVGAGI (reference sequence). V dropped 9 bases and J dropped 6 bases, with 18 bases sitting between them. The CDR3 DNA follows: TGTGCCAGTCATACCGACTTAGGGAGCGAGCAGTACTTC. This translates into CASHTDLGSEQYF.

The V call is TRBV6-1, the J call TRBJ2-1; D gene uncertain. Germline values: CDR1 MNHNS, CDR2 SASEGT. The V and J ends lost 0 bases and 8 bases respectively, with 5 bases between them. There are 12 residues in the CDR3. The CDR3 reads CASSEAGYEQFF. The CDR3 DNA follows: TGTGCCAGCAGTGAAGCAGGGTATGAGCAGTTCTTC.

The chain couples TRBV7-3 to TRBJ2-2; 8 positions match TRBD2. The CDR3 consists of 16 residues. The germline CDR1 and CDR2 sequences are SGHTA and FQGTGA. With V trimmed by 0 bases and J by 7 bases, 7 bases remained unmatched. The DNA of the CDR3 is TGTGCCAGCAGCTTAACTAGCGGGATCGGGGGCGGGGAGCTGTTTTTT. Amino acids: CASSLTSGIGGGELFF.

The chain is built from TRBV2 and TRBJ1-5; D ambiguous. Germline V gene lookup returns CDR1 SNHLY and CDR2 FYNNEI. The CDR3 spans 16 residues. V lost 4 bases to trimming and J lost 6 bases, with 19 bases between them. CDR3 sequence (DNA): TGTGCCAGCAGTGGGTTGGGTAGTCATCGGCCTCAGCCCCAGCATTTT. This gives the protein CASSGLGSHRPQPQHF.

The J gene is TRBJ2-7, the V gene TRBV20-1; D might be TRBD1 (6 bases). The length of the CDR3 is 11 residues. Trimming pared 0 bases from V and 9 bases from J, leaving 9 bases between. The germline V gene has CDR1 DFQATT and CDR2 SNEGSKA (reference sequence). This chain's CDR3 is CSARDGRGQYF. The DNA of the CDR3 is TGCAGTGCTAGAGATGGCAGGGGGCAGTACTTC.

This chain connects TRBV29-1 to TRBJ2-7, with 9 bases identical to TRBD1. The V gene's germline CDR1 is SQVTM and CDR2 ANQGSEA. J gave up 2 bases and V 4 bases, and 6 bases lay outside the gene matches. This CDR3 spans 14 amino acids. The CDR3 protein is CSVGGGQGTYEQYF. Here the CDR3 DNA reads TGCAGCGTTGGAGGGGGACAGGGCACCTACGAGCAGTACTTC.

The chain employs TRBV7-7 and TRBJ2-5, with D perhaps matching TRBD2 (5 bases). V gave up 5 bases and J gave up 5 bases, with 18 bases separating them. Germline CDR1 is SSHAT and CDR2 is FNYEAQ (reference sequence). The CDR3 has 15 amino acids. This CDR3 is CASSPQHAGLETQYF. Here the CDR3 DNA reads TGTGCCAGCAGCCCCCAGCACGCGGGCTTGGAGACCCAGTACTTC.